This T cell receptor beta chain was identified during a study of T cell changes during pregnancy in multiple sclerosis. Profiling relied on immunoSEQ multiplex PCR, and the TCRdb table lists in-frame clones only, not all of them. The data hold 65,000 to 95,000 clones, with 70% to 90% observed a single time. This clone came up once. The sequence derives from a female donor with multiple sclerosis, enrolled in a pregnancy study. The sequencing here drew on peripheral blood, taken before pregnancy.

CDR3 loop: CASQHHRDRDPFSGNTIYF. CDR3 DNA sequence: TGTGCCAGTCAGCATCACCGGGACAGGGACCCTTTCTCTGGAAACACCATATATTTT. V gene TRBV19 combines with J gene TRBJ1-3, with 9 bases matching TRBD1. V lost 8 bases and J lost 0; bases outside the gene matches: 17. The CDR3 is 19 amino acids. The germline gives CDR1 LNHDA, CDR2 SQIVND (reference sequence). The full variable domain, completed using reference TRBV19 and TRBJ1-3, is DGGITQSPKYLFRKEGQNVTLSCEQNLNHDAMYWYRQDPGQGLRLIYYSQIVNDFQKGDIAEGYSVSREKKESFPLTVTSAQKNPTAFYLCASQHHRDRDPFSGNTIYFGEGSWLTVV.